This T cell receptor (beta chain) was sequenced in a study of T cell responses to AZD1222 COVID-19 vaccine (dated by TCRdb to 2020 to 2022). With regard to the full study: Because spike-specific TCR depth and breadth did not differ between the two schedules, AZD1222 recipients who got a second dose at roughly 4 weeks were pooled with those who got a second dose at roughly 12 weeks. TCR sequencing covered over 230 trial participants: around 210 given two doses of AZD1222 and 26 given two doses of MenACWY control vaccine. Trial participants were enrolled into age subgroups of 18-55, 56-69 and 70-plus years, which contained around 140, 26 and 57 TCR-sequenced participants, respectively. What the work shows at the level of the full study, not this receptor alone: The vaccine-associated CD4 TCRs covered the entire spike protein, and the dominant responses fell in regions 160-218 and 743-854. Participants were mostly white British and included more females than males, and it was suggested by the authors that clonal diversity may have been underestimated. Epitopes outside the regions mutated in the B.1.351 and B.1.1.7 variants were reportedly recognized by nearly half of the unique spike-specific TCRs. A significant rise in spike-specific TCR breadth and depth was observed after two AZD1222 doses relative to day 0 and relative to MenACWY recipients. In the small 56-69-year group, the increase in depth fell short of significance, most likely because of low power. Only a handful of AZD1222 recipients were SARS-CoV-2 seropositive at baseline, limiting conclusions about previously exposed vaccinees. Because no samples from the day 14 peak response were available, repertoires could be characterized only after the peak T cell response.

Worth noting for this clone: The target of this receptor is not known. No qualities accompany the bases; no much larger clone lies one base away.

The CDR3 regions of human TCRbeta chains were subjected to immunosequencing. The published analysis was carried out like this. Repertoire TCRs were matched against a reference library of SARS-CoV-2-specific TCRs generated with the MIRA antigen-specificity platform. Breadth was defined as the fraction of unique TCRs that were SARS-CoV-2-associated. Depth was defined as the fraction of total T cells that were SARS-CoV-2-associated. Using the MIRA data, every spike-specific TCR was mapped to the spike region that the TCR reacted to and assigned to either a CD4 or a CD8 class. Log10-transformed breadth and depth values were compared by one-way ANOVA with Sidak's multiple comparisons tests. TCRdb provides this immuneACCESS table in a form limited to in-frame rearrangements. Some clones are lacking; in checked studies, under half of them reflect an unresolved V gene, and why the rest are absent is not known. V and J calls and clone size are as listed in that table; D and trimming were resolved from the DNA. For this sample the table gives more than 85,000 clones, of which approximately 91% were detected only once. The leading ten clones occupy 7% to 9% of the sample.

From the germline V gene, CDR1 is MNHEY and CDR2 is SVGAGI. From cysteine to phenylalanine, the CDR3 is 14 amino acids long. The kept DNA is CDR3 alone, 42 bases in frame from the first base. V drops 2 bases and J drops 4 bases, leaving 11 bases in between. Read against the paper, the sample's time point label means: baseline before first vaccination. Vaccinee samples came from UK trials COV001 and COV002, including a single-blind randomized controlled phase 2/3 trial of AZD1222 (ChAdOx1 nCoV-19) in healthy adults. Trial participant PBMC samples were collected at day 0 and day 28 after the second dose for TCRbeta chain sequencing.

The source is an adult in good health. The sequenced sample was peripheral blood, obtained on day 0 of AZD1222 vaccination. The chain joins TRBV6-5 to TRBJ1-2; no D gene can be assigned with confidence. The DNA sequence is TGTGCCAGCAGTTACATTGGACCGACCTATGGCTACACCTTC. Its translation is CASSYIGPTYGYTF.